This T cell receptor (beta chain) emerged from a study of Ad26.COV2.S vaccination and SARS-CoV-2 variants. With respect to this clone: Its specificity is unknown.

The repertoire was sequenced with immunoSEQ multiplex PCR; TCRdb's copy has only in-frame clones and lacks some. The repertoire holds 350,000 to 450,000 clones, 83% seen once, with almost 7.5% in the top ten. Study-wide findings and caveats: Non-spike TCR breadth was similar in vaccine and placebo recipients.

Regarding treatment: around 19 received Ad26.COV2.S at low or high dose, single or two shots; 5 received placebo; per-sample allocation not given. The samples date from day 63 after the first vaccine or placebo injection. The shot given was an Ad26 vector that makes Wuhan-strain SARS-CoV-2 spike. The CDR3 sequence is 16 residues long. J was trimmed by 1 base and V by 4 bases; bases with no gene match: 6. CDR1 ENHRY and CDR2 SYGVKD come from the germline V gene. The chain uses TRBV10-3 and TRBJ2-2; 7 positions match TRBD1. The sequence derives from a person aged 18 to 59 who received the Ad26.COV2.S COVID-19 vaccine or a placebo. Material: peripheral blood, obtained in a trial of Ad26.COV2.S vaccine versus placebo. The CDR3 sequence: CAISGTGQMNTGELFF. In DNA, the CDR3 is TGTGCCATCAGTGGTACGGGACAGATGAACACCGGGGAGCTGTTTTTT.